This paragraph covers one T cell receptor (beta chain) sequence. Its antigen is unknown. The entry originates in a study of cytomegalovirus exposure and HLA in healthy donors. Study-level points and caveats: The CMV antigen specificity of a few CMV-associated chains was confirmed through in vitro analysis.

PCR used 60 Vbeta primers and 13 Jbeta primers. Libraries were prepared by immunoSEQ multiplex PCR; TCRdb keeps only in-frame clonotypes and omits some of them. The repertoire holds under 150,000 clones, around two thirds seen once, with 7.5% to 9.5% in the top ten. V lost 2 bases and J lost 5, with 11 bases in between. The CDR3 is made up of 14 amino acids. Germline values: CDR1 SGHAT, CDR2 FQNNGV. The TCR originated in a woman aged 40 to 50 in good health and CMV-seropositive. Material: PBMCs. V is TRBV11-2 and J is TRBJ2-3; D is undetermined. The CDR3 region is CASSLMVALDTQYF. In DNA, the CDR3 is TGTGCCAGCAGCTTAATGGTGGCCTTAGATACGCAGTATTTT.